The source of this T cell receptor (beta chain) is a study of read filtering for tumor transcriptome and immune sequencing. Molecular barcoded adaptors covering alpha/delta and beta/gamma chains were used on roughly 370 ng RNA. TCRdb used MiXCR to reprocess the reads, holding one entry per CDR3 protein. Found here are under 80,000 distinct CDR3 sequences, under 20% of them singletons; the top ten hold over 11%. There are 12 residues in the CDR3. Trimming removed 4 bases from V and 6 bases from J, with 10 bases in between. CDR1 KGHSY and CDR2 FQNENV come from the germline V gene. Every patient had bone marrow sampled while the disease was active. This clonotype was counted at least ten times.

This clonotype was sampled from a donor at least 40 years old with multiple myeloma. The V call is TRBV16, the J call TRBJ2-7; D uncertain. Sample: a population of CD138-negative cells sorted from bone marrow. In nucleotides, the CDR3 is TGTGCCAGCAGCCCCTCCAAGATCGAGCAGTACTTC. This sequence encodes CASSPSKIEQYF.